In its sample, the clone carrying this T cell receptor beta chain was seen many times. The TCRbeta library incorporated unique molecular identifiers. MiXCR was run by TCRdb on the PCR reads, yielding one entry per CDR3 protein. The sample comprises roughly 100,000 distinct CDR3 sequences, 7% to 9% of which are singletons, and 6.9% rests with the top ten. The sample originates from a study of T-cell reconstitution after alpha-beta-depleted transplantation in children. Trimming removed 3 bases at V and 5 bases at J, with 11 bases between. Per germline, CDR1 SGHTA and CDR2 FQGNSA. This CDR3 comprises 13 residues.

Sequencing used PBMCs from the stem cell graft donor, obtained from the stem cell graft. The receptor was isolated from a human donor who donated a stem cell graft to a child with congenital amegakaryocytic thrombocytopenia. The V gene is TRBV7-2, the J gene TRBJ2-7; D unresolved. CDR3 protein: CASSLDKVDEQYF. DNA of the CDR3: TGTGCCAGCAGCTTGGATAAGGTAGACGAGCAGTACTTC.